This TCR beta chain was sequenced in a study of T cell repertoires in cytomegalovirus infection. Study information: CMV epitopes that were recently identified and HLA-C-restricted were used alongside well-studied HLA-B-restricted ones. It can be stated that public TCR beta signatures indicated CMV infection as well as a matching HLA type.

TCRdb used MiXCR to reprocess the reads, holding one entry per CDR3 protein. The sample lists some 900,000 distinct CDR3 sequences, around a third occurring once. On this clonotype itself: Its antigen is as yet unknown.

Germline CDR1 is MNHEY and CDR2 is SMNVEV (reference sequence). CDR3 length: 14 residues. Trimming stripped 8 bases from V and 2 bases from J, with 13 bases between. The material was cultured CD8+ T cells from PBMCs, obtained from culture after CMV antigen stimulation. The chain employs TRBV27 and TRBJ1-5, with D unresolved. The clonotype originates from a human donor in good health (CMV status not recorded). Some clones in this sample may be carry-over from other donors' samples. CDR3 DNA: TGTGCCAGCCGTGATGGTTTTGGCAATCAGCCCCAGCATTTT. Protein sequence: CASRDGFGNQPQHF.